This entry concerns a single T cell receptor (beta chain). This sample was included in a study of cytomegalovirus exposure and HLA in healthy donors. Primers for the PCR totalled 60 Vbeta and 13 Jbeta. Profiled with immunoSEQ multiplex PCR; TCRdb holds only in-frame clones, not every one. The data hold about 150,000 clones, with around 79% observed a single time. Germline V gene data show CDR1 as MNHNS and CDR2 as SASEGT. The V and J ends lost 2 bases and 1 base respectively, with 15 bases between them. This CDR3 has 17 amino acids. The sequencing input was PBMCs. This receptor was identified in a young man in good health and CMV-seropositive. This chain links TRBV6-1 with TRBJ1-5; D is unclear. The CDR3 bases are TGTGCCAGCAGTGAATGGAGCAGTCTACCGAGCAATCAGCCCCAGCATTTT. Its translation: CASSEWSSLPSNQPQHF.